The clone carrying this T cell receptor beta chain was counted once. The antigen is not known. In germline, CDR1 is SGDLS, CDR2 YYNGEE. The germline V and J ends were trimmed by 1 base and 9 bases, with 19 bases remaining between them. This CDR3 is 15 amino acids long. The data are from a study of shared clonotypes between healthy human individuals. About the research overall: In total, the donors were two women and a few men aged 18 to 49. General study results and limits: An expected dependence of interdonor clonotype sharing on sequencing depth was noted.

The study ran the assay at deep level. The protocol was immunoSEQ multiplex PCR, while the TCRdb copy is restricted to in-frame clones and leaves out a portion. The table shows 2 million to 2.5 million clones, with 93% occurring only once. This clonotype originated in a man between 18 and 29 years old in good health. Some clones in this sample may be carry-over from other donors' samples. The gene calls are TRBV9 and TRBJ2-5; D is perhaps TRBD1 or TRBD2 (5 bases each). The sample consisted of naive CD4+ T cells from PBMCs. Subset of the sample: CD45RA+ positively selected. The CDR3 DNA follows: TGTGCCAGCAGCGTATCTGGGGAAGCCTTGGGGGCCCAGTACTTC. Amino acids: CASSVSGEALGAQYF.